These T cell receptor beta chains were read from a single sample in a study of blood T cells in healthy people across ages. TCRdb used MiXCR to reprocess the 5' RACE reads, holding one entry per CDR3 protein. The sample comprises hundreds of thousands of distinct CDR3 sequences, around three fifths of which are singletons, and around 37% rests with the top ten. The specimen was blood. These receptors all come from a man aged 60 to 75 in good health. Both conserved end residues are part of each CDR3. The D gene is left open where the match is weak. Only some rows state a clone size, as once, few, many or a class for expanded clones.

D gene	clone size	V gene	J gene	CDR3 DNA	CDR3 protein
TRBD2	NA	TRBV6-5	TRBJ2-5	TGTGCCAGCAGTTACTCAGCGGGGGGGCTGCAGACCCAGTACTTC	CASSYSAGGLQTQYF
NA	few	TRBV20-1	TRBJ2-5	TGCAGTGCCTACGAGCGGGCGGAGACCCAGTACTTC	CSAYERAETQYF
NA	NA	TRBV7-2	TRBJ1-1	TGTGCCAGCAGCTTAGGCTGGGATCAAGCTTTCTTT	CASSLGWDQAFF
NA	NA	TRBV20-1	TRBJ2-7	TGCAGTGCTAGTCAAGAAGGGAGTTCCTACGAGCAGTACTTC	CSASQEGSSYEQYF
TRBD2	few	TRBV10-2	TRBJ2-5	TGCGCCAGCCACGACCTAGCGGGGGGTCAAGAGACCCAGTACTTC	CASHDLAGGQETQYF
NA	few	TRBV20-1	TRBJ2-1	TGCAGTGCCAGACAGTCCTACAATGAGCAGTTCTTC	CSARQSYNEQFF
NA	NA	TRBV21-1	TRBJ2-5	TGTGCCAGCAGCAAGGGGGTCCCAGGGGAAGAGACCCAGTACTTC	CASSKGVPGEETQYF
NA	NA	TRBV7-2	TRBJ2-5	TGTGCCAGCAGCAACCAGGCAGGGGGGGAGCAGTACTTC	CASSNQAGGEQYF
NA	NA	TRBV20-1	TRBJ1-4	TGCAGTGCTAGACGCCCCCCAGGGGAGGCTAATGAAAAACTGTTTTTT	CSARRPPGEANEKLFF
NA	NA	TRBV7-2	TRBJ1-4	TGTGCCAGCAGCCCCGGACAGAACCCATATGAAAAACTGTTTTTT	CASSPGQNPYEKLFF
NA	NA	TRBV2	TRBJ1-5	TGTGCCAGCAGTGAAGAGGCATTCAATCAGCCCCAGCATTTT	CASSEEAFNQPQHF
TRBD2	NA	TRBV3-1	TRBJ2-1	TGTGCCAGCAGCCTGACTAGCGACTCCTACAATGAGCAGTTCTTC	CASSLTSDSYNEQFF
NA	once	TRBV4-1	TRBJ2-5	TGCGCCAGCAGCCAAGATCCCGGACAGTCCCAAGAGACCCAGTACTTC	CASSQDPGQSQETQYF
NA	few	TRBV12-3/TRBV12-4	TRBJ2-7	TGTGCCAGCAGCAAATACAGGGAGGCCTACGAGCAGTACTTC	CASSKYREAYEQYF
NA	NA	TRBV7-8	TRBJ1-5	TGTGCCAGCAGCCCCACAGCACTTTTCAATCAGCCCCAGCATTTT	CASSPTALFNQPQHF
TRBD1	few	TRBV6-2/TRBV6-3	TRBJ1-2	TGTGCCAGCAGTTCCGACAGGGTTAACTATGGCTACACCTTC	CASSSDRVNYGYTF
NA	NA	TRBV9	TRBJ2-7	TGTGCCAGCAGCGTAGATGCCAGGGGAATAAACGAGCAGTACTTC	CASSVDARGINEQYF
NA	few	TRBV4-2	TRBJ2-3	TGTGCCAGCAGCCAAGACTGGCGCCCTAGCACAGATACGCAGTATTTT	CASSQDWRPSTDTQYF
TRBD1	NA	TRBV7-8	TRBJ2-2	TGTGCCAGCAGCTTAGTGTGGGGGAGACAGGGGGAAGCCACCGGGGAGCTGTTTTTT	CASSLVWGRQGEATGELFF
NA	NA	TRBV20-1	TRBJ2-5	TGCAGTGCCCGCCCAGGGACGGGCACCCAAGAGACCCAGTACTTT	CSARPGTGTQETQYF
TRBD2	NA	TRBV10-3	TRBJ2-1	TGTGCCATCAGTGAGTTAGCGGGGGGGCCGTATGAGCAGTTCTTC	CAISELAGGPYEQFF
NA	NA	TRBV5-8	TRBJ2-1	TGTGCCAGCAGCACCGACTACCTCTACAATGAGCAGTTCTTC	CASSTDYLYNEQFF
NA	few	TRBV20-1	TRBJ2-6	TGCAGTGCTAGTCCCAGCTCTGGGGCCAACGTCCTGACTTTC	CSASPSSGANVLTF
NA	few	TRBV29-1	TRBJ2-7	TGCAGCGCCGGAGAGGGGGTTCCCTACGAGCAGTACTTC	CSAGEGVPYEQYF
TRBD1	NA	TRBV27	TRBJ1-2	TGTGCCAGCAGGCGGGACAGCCTCTATGGCTACACCTTC	CASRRDSLYGYTF
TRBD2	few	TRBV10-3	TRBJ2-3	TGTGCCATCAACGGGGAGCGGGGCCATAGCACAGATACGCAGTATTTT	CAINGERGHSTDTQYF
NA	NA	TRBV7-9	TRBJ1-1	TGTGCCAGCAGCTTAGCCGGCCAAATTGGTGAAGCTTTCTTT	CASSLAGQIGEAFF
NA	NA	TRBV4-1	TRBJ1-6	TGCGCCAGCAGCCAAGAGAGCGATTCACCCCTCCACTTT	CASSQESDSPLHF
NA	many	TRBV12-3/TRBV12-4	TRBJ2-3	TGTGCCAGCAGCCTGACAGGCGGGGCAGATACGCAGTATTTT	CASSLTGGADTQYF
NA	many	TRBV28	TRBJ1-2	TGTGCCAGCAGCCTGCTTGGCTATGGCTACACCTTC	CASSLLGYGYTF
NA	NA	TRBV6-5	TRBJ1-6	TGTGCCAGCAGACCGCCGACAGCTTATTCACCCCTCCACTTT	CASRPPTAYSPLHF
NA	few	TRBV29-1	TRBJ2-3	TGCAGCTCCAAGGGCGCAGATACGCAGTATTTT	CSSKGADTQYF
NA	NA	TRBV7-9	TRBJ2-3	TGTGCCAGCAGCTTAAGAGGCAGGGCCACAGATACGCAGTATTTT	CASSLRGRATDTQYF
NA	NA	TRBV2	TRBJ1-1	TGTGCCAGCACTCGGGACCGTTCTGGCCGAGCTTTCTTT	CASTRDRSGRAFF
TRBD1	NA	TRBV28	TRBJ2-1	TGTGCCAGCCGGGACAGGGGGTCCTACAATGAGCAGTTCTTC	CASRDRGSYNEQFF
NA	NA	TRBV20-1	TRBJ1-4	TGCAGTGCTACCAGGAACAGTAATGAAAAACTGTTTTTT	CSATRNSNEKLFF
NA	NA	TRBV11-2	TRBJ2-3	TGTGCCAGCAGCTTAGCCCAGCCATCAGATACGCAGTATTTT	CASSLAQPSDTQYF
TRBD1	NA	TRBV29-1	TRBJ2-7	TGCAGCGCCCTTCAGGGGGTATTCCCCTACGAGCAGTACTTC	CSALQGVFPYEQYF
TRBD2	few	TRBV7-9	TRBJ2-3	TGTGCCAGCAGCTTAGCGACTAGCGGGGGGCCAGATACGCAGTATTTT	CASSLATSGGPDTQYF
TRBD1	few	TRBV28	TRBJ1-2	TGTGCCAGCAGTCCGGGACAGGGATGGTATGGCTACACCTTC	CASSPGQGWYGYTF
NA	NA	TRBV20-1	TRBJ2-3	TGCAGTGCTAGAGATAGCAGGGGCTCAGATACGCAGTATTTT	CSARDSRGSDTQYF
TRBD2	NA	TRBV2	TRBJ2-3	TGTGCCAGCAGAGCTCAACTAGCGGGGGGCATCACAGATACGCAGTATTTT	CASRAQLAGGITDTQYF
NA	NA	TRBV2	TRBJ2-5	TGTGCCAGCAGTGGACTAATAGAGACCCAGTACTTC	CASSGLIETQYF
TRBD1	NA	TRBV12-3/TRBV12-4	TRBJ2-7	TGTGCCAGCAGAGAAGAAGGGGGCACTCCCGAGCAGTACTTC	CASREEGGTPEQYF
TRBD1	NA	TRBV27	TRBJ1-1	TGTGCCAGCAGTTTCGGAACAGGGGGCGCGAGGAACACTGAAGCTTTCTTT	CASSFGTGGARNTEAFF
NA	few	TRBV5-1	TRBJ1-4	TGCGCCAGCAGCTTGACCGGCGGTAGGTCTAATGAAAAACTGTTTTTT	CASSLTGGRSNEKLFF
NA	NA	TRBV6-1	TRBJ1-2	TGTGCCAGCAGTGAAGCGGGGGGGTACCCCCTAAGATATGGCTACACCTTC	CASSEAGGYPLRYGYTF
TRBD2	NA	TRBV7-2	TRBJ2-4	TGTGCCAGCAGCTTGGGGGGGAACCGAAACATTCAGTACTTC	CASSLGGNRNIQYF
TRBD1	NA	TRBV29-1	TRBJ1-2	TGCAGCGTTGTACCGGGACAGGGTCCGCAGGGCTATGGCTACACCTTC	CSVVPGQGPQGYGYTF
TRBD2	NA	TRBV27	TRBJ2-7	TGTGCCAGCGGCCCACTAGCGGGAGCCCTTGTGTACGAGCAGTACTTC	CASGPLAGALVYEQYF
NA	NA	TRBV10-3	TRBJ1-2	TGTGCCATCTCGCGGGGGGAGGACTATGGCTACACCTTC	CAISRGEDYGYTF
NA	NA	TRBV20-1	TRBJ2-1	TGCAGTGTTCCCACAGGGATCTACAATGAGCAGTTCTTC	CSVPTGIYNEQFF
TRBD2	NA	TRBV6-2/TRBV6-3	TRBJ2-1	TGTGCCAGCAGTTACCCCGGCCGGGGGGGCTACAATGAGCAGTTCTTC	CASSYPGRGGYNEQFF